This T cell receptor (beta chain) was identified during a study of CD8 T cells in Susac syndrome. Reverse transcription of roughly 0.45 to 1 ug RNA was carried out with random hexamers. Via MiXCR, TCRdb re-called the immunoSEQ multiplex PCR reads, giving one row per CDR3 protein. The sample has about 200,000 distinct CDR3 sequences; just under 95% are singletons. The CDR3 consists of 14 residues. Germline loops: CDR1 LGHNA, CDR2 YNFKEQ. Trimming left V 0 bases short and J 3 bases short, with 8 bases between. The sample was CD4+ T cells from PBMCs. The V and J genes are TRBV4-2 and TRBJ1-1, with TRBD1 as a possible D gene (5 bases). The receptor comes from a human donor with multiple sclerosis. The DNA of the CDR3 is TGTGCCAGCAGCCAAGATCTGGGGGACACTGAAGCTTTCTTT. Protein sequence: CASSQDLGDTEAFF.